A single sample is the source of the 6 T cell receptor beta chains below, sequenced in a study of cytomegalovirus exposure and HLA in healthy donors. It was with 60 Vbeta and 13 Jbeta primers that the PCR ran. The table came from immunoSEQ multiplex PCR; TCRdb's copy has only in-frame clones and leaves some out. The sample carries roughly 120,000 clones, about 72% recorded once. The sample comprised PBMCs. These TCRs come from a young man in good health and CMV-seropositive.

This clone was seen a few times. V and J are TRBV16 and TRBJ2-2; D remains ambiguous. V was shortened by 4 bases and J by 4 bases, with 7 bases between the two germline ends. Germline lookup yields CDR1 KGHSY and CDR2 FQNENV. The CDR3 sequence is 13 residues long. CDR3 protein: CASSPRRTGELFF. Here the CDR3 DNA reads TGTGCCAGCAGCCCCCGTCGCACCGGGGAGCTGTTTTTT.

The CDR3 DNA is TGTGCCAGCAGTTTAGACGGGAGTTGGTACGAGCAGTACTTC. Amino acids: CASSLDGSWYEQYF. J is TRBJ2-7 and V is TRBV27; TRBD2 is a possible D gene (6 bases). With 2 bases removed from V and 4 bases from J, the gap between germline ends came to 12 bases. CDR3 size: 14 residues. CDR1 is MNHEY, CDR2 SMNVEV, per germline (reference sequence).

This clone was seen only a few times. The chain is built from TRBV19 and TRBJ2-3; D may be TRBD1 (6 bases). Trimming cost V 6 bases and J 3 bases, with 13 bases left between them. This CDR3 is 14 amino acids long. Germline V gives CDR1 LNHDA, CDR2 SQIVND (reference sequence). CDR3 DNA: TGTGCCAGTAGCCTTCGAACAGGGACAGATACGCAGTATTTT. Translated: CASSLRTGTDTQYF.

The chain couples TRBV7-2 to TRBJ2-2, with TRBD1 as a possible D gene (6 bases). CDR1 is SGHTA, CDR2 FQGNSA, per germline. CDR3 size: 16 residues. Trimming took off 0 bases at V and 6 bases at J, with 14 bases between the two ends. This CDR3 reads CASSLAPQGIPGELFF. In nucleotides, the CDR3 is TGTGCCAGCAGCTTAGCCCCACAGGGTATCCCCGGGGAGCTGTTTTTT.

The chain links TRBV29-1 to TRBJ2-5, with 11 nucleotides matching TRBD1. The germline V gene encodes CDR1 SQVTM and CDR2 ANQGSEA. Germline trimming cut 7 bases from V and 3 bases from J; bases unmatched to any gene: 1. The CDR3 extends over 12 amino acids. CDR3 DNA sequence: TGCAGCGGGGGACAGGGGGAAGAGACCCAGTACTTC. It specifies CSGGQGEETQYF.

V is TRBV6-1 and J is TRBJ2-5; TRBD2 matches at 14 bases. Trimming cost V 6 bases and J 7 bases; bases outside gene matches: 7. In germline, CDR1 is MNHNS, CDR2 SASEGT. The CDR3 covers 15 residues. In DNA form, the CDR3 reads TGTGCCAGCAGCCGGGGACTAGCGGGAGTGGGGACCCAGTACTTC. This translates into CASSRGLAGVGTQYF.